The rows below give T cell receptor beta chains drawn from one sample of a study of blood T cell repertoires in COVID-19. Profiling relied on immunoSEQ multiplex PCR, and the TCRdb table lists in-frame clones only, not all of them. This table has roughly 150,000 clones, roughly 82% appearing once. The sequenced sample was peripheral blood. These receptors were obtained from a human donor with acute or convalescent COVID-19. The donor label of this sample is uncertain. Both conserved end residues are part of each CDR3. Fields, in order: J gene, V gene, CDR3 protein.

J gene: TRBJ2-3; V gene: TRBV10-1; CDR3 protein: CASSELTSGGADTQYF
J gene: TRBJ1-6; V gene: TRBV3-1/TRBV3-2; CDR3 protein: CASSHGQGRFNSPLHF
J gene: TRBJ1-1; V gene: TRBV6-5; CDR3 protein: CASSSAEAFF
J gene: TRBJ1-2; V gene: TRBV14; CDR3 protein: CASSQLDRGRDGYTF
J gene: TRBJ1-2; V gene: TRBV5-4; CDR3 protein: CASSWGTGRGYTF
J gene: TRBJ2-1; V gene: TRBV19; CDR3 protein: CASSTGQGYNEQFF
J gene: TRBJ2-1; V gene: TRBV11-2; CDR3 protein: CASSLDGDRGRNEQFF
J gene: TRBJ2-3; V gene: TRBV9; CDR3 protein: CASSVLAGFPTDTQYF
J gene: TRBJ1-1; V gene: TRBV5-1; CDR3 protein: CASSLSGGAWTEAFF
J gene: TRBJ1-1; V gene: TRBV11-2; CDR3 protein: CASRRGLGTEAFF
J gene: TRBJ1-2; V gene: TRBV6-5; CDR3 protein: CASSQQQNYGYTF
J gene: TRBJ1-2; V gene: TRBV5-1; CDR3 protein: CASSLASGDGYTF
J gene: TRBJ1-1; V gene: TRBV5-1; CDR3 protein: CASSLYDSRMNTEAFF
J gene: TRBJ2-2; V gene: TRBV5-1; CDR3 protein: CASSWGLPTNTGELFF
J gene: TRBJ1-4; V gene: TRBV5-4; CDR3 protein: CASSQPGQGREKLFF
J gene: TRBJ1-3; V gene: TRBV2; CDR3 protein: CASSRGTGNTIYF
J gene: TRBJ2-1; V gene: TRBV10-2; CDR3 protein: CASSVRAGDYNEQFF
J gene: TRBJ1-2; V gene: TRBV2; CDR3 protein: CASRTQAYNYGYTF
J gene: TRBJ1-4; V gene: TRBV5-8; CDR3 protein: CASSHRGQANEKLFF
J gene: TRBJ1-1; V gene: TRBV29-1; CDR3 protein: CSTQNGVNTEAFF
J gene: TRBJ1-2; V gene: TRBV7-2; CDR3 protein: CASSFRDSTTQGYGYTF
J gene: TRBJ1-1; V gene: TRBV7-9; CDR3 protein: CASSLRGGTEAFF
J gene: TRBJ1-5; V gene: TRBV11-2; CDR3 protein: CASSAAGSPQHF
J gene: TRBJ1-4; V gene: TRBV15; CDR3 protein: CATSRGTGRGRRDTNEKLFF
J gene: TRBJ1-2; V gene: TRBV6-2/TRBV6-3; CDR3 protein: CASSRKQGTFYGYTF
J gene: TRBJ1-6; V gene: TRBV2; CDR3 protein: CATSGQTRNSPLHF
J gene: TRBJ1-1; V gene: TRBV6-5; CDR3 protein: CASTGSGNTEAFF
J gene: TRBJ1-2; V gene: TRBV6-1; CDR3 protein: CASSVQGALISNYGYTF
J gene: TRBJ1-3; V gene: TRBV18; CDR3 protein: CASSADSGNTIYF
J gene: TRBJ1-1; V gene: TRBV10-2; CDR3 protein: CASNPGGADTEAFF
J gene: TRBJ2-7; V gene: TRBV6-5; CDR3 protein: CASSPLGQGHYEQYF
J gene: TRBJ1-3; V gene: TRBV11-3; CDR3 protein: CASSHRGQGENTIYF
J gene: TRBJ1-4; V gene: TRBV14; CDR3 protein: CASSSRQESNEKLFF
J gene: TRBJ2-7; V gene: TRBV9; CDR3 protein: CASSARGTPYEQYF
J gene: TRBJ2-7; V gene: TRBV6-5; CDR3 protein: CASSLGRGPGKQYF
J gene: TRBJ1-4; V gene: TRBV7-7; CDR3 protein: CASSEGMRSGNEKLFF
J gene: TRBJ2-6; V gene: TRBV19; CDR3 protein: CASIRLQGSGANVLTF
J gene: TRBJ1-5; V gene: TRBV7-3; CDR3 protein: CASSPSVGQPQHF
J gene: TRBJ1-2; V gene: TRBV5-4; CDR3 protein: CASSLDGQTYGYTF
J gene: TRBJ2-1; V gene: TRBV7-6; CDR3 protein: CASSLAGGGSYNEQFF
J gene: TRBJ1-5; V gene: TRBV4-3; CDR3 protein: CASSQEFNSINQPQHF